Here is one T cell receptor (beta chain) with its context. What it binds is not known. Germline CDR1 reads SGDLS; CDR2 reads YYNGEE. V lost 0 bases to trimming and J lost 3 bases, with 1 base between them. The CDR3 totals 13 residues. Patients chosen for sequencing had CD8+CD57+ cells that had expanded, as shown by flow cytometry. These data belong to a study of CD8+CD57+ T cells in acquired aplastic anemia. General study findings and limits: Some 31 sequences, all CD8+ CDR3, were shared between patients and controls.

Genomic DNA acted as the template from which TCR beta VDJ combination and CDR3 sequence profiling were carried out. TCRdb re-derived calls from the reads in MiXCR, one entry per CDR3 protein. Among around 290,000 distinct CDR3 sequences listed, 45% to 65% were seen once. The chain has TRBV9 and TRBJ2-6; D unclear. The receptor comes from a human donor with aplastic anemia. The sequencing sample was made of sorted CD4+, CD8+, or CD8+CD57+ T cells (not recorded which) from PBMCs. CDR3 nucleotides: TGTGCCAGCAGCGTAGGTGGGGCCAACGTCCTGACTTTC. It is translated as CASSVGGANVLTF.